This T cell receptor (beta chain) was identified during a study of OX40 agonist ivuxolimab in advanced cancers. For the study at large: As their treatment, patients were administered ivuxolimab, an agonistic anti-OX40 (CD134) antibody.

Trimming took off 0 bases at V and 0 bases at J, with 9 bases between the two ends. Germline loops: CDR1 LGHNA, CDR2 YSLEER. The CDR3 loop spans 16 amino acids. This clone came up a few times. The assay was immunoSEQ multiplex PCR, and TCRdb's table has in-frame clones only and misses some. The sample yields around 29,000 clones, 65% to 90% seen once. The sequence was collected from an adult with an advanced solid tumor such as melanoma, head and neck, liver or kidney cancer. V and J are TRBV4-3 and TRBJ2-1; tentative D call: TRBD2 (5 bases). Sequenced here: CD4+ or CD8+ T cells sorted from blood, sampled in a trial of the OX40 agonist ivuxolimab. CDR3 amino acids: CASSQDPEGSYNEQFF. CDR3 bases: TGCGCCAGCAGCCAAGACCCCGAGGGCTCCTACAATGAGCAGTTCTTC.